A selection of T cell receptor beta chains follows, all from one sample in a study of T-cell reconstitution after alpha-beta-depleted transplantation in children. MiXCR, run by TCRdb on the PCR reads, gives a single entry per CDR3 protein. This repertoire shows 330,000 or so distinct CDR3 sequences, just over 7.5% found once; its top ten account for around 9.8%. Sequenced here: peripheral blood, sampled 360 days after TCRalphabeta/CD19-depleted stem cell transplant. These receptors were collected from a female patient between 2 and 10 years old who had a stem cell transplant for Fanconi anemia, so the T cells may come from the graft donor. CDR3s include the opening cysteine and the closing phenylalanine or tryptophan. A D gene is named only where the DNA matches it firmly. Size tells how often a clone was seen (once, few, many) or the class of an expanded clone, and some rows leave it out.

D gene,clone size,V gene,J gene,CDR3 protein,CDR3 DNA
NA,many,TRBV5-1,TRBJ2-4,CASSPGHRGAKNIQYF,TGCGCCAGCAGCCCCGGACATAGAGGAGCCAAAAACATTCAGTACTTC
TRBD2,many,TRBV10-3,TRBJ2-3,CAISRGGGSDTQYF,TGTGCCATATCCCGGGGCGGGGGGTCAGATACGCAGTATTTT
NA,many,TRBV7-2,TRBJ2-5,CASSLVQEETQYF,TGTGCCAGCAGCTTAGTCCAGGAAGAGACCCAGTACTTC
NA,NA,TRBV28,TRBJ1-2,CASSLRRGGYTF,TGTGCCAGCAGTTTAAGGAGAGGAGGCTACACCTTC
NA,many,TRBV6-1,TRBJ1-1,CASSEFMENTEAFF,TGTGCCAGCAGTGAATTTATGGAAAACACTGAAGCTTTCTTT
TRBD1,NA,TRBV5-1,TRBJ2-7,CASSLGTSGTGYEQYF,TGCGCCAGCAGCTTGGGAACGTCCGGGACAGGATACGAGCAGTACTTC
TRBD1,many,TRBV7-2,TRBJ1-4,CAVQRAGGNEKLFF,TGTGCCGTCCAGCGGGCAGGGGGTAATGAAAAACTGTTTTTT
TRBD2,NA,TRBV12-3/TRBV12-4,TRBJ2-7,CASSLDQSGGQSYEQYF,TGTGCCAGCAGTTTAGACCAGAGCGGGGGGCAATCCTACGAGCAGTACTTC
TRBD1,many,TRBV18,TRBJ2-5,CASSPGTEETQYF,TGTGCCAGCAGTCCCGGGACAGAAGAGACCCAGTACTTC
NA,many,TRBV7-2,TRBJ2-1,CASSPASNEQFF,TGTGCCAGCAGCCCAGCCTCCAATGAGCAGTTCTTC
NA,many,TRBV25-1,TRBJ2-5,CASSDKQYQETQYF,TGTGCCAGCAGTGACAAACAGTACCAAGAGACCCAGTACTTC
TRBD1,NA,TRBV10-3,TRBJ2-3,CATHRTGGGTDTQYF,TGTGCCACACACCGGACAGGGGGCGGCACAGATACGCAGTATTTT
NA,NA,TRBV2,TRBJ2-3,CASSEATSSPGTDTQYF,TGTGCCAGCAGTGAAGCGACTAGTTCCCCTGGCACAGATACGCAGTATTTT
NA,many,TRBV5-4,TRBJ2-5,CASSLTSLETQYF,TGTGCCAGCAGCTTGACTAGCTTGGAGACCCAGTACTTC
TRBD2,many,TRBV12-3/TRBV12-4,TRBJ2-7,CASSLVLAENSYEQYF,TGTGCCAGCAGTTTAGTCCTAGCGGAGAACTCCTACGAGCAGTACTTC
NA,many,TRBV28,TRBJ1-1,CASSQTPEAFF,TGTGCCAGCAGTCAAACCCCCGAAGCTTTCTTT
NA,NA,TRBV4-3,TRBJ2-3,CASSQGPLGGTDTQYF,TGCGCCAGCAGCCAGGGGCCCCTAGGAGGGACAGATACGCAGTATTTT
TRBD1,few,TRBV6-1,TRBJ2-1,CASRRDRGSYNEQFF,TGTGCCAGCAGACGGGACAGGGGATCTTACAATGAGCAGTTCTTC
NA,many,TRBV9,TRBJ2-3,CASSVTASTDTQYF,TGTGCCAGCAGCGTGACGGCTAGCACAGATACGCAGTATTTT
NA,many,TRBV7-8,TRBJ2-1,CASSLAVYTYNEQFF,TGTGCCAGCAGCTTAGCCGTGTACACCTACAATGAGCAGTTCTTC
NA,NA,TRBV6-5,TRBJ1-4,CASSYSRVTNEKLFF,TGTGCCAGCAGTTACTCCAGGGTAACTAATGAAAAACTGTTTTTT
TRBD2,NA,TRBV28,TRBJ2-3,CASSPNRGTSGVYTDTQYF,TGTGCCAGCAGCCCGAATAGGGGGACTAGCGGGGTTTACACAGATACGCAGTATTTT
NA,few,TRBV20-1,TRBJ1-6,CSAVWQGNNSPLHF,TGCAGTGCTGTATGGCAAGGAAATAATTCACCCCTCCACTTT
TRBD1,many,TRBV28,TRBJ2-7,CASISAGQGEWYEQYF,TGTGCCAGCATCTCTGCTGGACAGGGGGAATGGTACGAGCAGTACTTC
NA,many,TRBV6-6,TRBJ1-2,CASNGGSNYGYTF,TGTGCCAGCAATGGGGGATCTAACTATGGCTACACCTTC
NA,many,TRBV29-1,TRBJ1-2,CSVGILGYGYTF,TGCAGCGTTGGGATTCTCGGCTATGGCTACACCTTC
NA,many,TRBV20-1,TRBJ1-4,CSARDVRPNEKLFF,TGCAGTGCTAGAGATGTTAGACCCAATGAAAAACTGTTTTTT
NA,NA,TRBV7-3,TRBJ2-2,CASSSVSGVGELFF,TGTGCCAGCAGCTCTGTTTCTGGGGTCGGGGAGCTGTTTTTT
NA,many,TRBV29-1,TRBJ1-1,CSVRGTQNTEAFF,TGCAGCGTTCGCGGGACACAGAACACTGAAGCTTTCTTT
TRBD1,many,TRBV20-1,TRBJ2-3,CSAQGQGPRDTQYF,TGCAGTGCGCAGGGACAGGGGCCGAGAGATACGCAGTATTTT
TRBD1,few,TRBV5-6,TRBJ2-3,CASSSGQATDTQYF,TGTGCCAGCAGCTCGGGACAGGCCACAGATACGCAGTATTTT
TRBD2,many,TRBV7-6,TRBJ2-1,CASSGASGVNEQFF,TGTGCCAGCAGTGGGGCTAGCGGGGTTAATGAGCAGTTCTTC
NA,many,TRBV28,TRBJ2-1,CASSSPLPNPHNEQFF,TGTGCCAGCAGTTCACCCCTACCGAACCCGCACAATGAGCAGTTCTTC